This T cell receptor (beta chain) was identified during a study of shared clonotypes between healthy human individuals. Study-wide background: Researchers assigned three CD4 naive, three CD4 memory, two CD8 naive and one CD8 memory plate to each donor.

The study's findings and limits: In having few donors, the study represented limited genetic and exposure-history diversity.

Note on this clone: The antigen remains unidentified.

Assay: immunoSEQ multiplex PCR; the TCRdb copy retains only in-frame clones and omits some. The sample contains over 850,000 clones, roughly 74% of which appear only once. The TCR sequence derives from a man younger than 35 in good health. Some clones in this sample may be carry-over from other donors' samples. Sequencing used memory CD4+ T cells from PBMCs. Specified subset: CD45RA-negative fraction.

The DNA for the CDR3 is TGTGCCAGCAGCTTGCAAAGTAGCACAGATACGCAGTATTTT. Translating it yields CASSLQSSTDTQYF. The V call is TRBV5-4, the J call TRBJ2-3; no firm D call. CDR1 is SGHNT and CDR2 is YYREEE in the germline V gene (reference sequence). The CDR3 is 14 amino acids. Trimming took 1 base from V and 0 from J, leaving 6 bases between them.